The next 25 T cell receptor beta chains were all read from a single sample in a study of cytomegalovirus exposure and HLA in healthy donors. A multiplex PCR was run with 60 Vbeta primers and 13 Jbeta primers. Using immunoSEQ multiplex PCR, the repertoire was profiled, and TCRdb retains in-frame clones only, with some absent. This sample's table reports 100,000 to 150,000 clones. Sequencing was performed on PBMCs. These receptor sequences come from a woman between 35 and 50 years old in good health and CMV-seropositive.

The genes are TRBV7-9 and TRBJ2-1, with 7 bases that match TRBD1. The CDR3 has 16 residues. The J segment lost 7 bases and the V segment lost 5 bases, leaving 14 bases of the junction unmatched. CDR1 and CDR2 (germline): SEHNR, FQNEAQ (reference sequence). CDR3 sequence (DNA): TGTGCCAGCAGCAACCCGGGACAGACTTTTACAAATGAGCAGTTCTTC. Translating it yields CASSNPGQTFTNEQFF.

V is TRBV7-3 and J is TRBJ2-4; D is perhaps TRBD1 (7 bases). This CDR3 has 15 residues. Germline CDR1 and CDR2: SGHTA and FQGTGA. V was clipped by 5 bases and J by 9 bases, with 20 bases between them. CDR3 bases: TGTGCCAGCAGCCCTAATGGAGGGGGCGCAGGCATTCAGTACTTC. Amino acid sequence: CASSPNGGGAGIQYF. The full variable domain, with the rest looked up from reference TRBV7-3 and TRBJ2-4, is GAGVSQTPSNKVTEKGKYVELRCDPISGHTALYWYRQSLGQGPEFLIYFQGTGAADDSGLPNDRFFAVRPEGSVSTLKIQRTERGDSAVYLCASSPNGGGAGIQYFGAGTRLSVL.

J is TRBJ1-4 and V is TRBV19; 9 bases align to TRBD1. The CDR3 is made up of 18 amino acids. CDR1 and CDR2 from the germline V gene are LNHDA and SQIVND (reference sequence). Germline trimming cut 2 bases from V and 5 bases from J; bases unmatched to any gene: 12. The CDR3 protein is CASSIYTGTGTLNEKLFF. DNA for the CDR3: TGTGCCAGTAGTATATATACCGGGACAGGGACCCTAAATGAAAAACTGTTTTTT.

The chain recombines TRBV5-1 with TRBJ2-2; 7 nucleotides agree with TRBD1. This CDR3 is 14 amino acids long. Per the germline V gene, CDR1 is SGHRS and CDR2 is YFSETQ. V lost 5 bases and J lost 5; bases outside the gene matches: 6. CDR3 in amino acids: CASRTTGKTGELFF. The CDR3 DNA sequence: TGCGCCAGCAGAACGACAGGGAAAACCGGGGAGCTGTTTTTT.

The V gene is TRBV21-1, the J gene TRBJ2-7; the table's D call of TRBD2 was not tested on the DNA. TRBV21-1 is a pseudogene locus. The CDR3 spans 16 residues. The CDR3 loop reads CASRTSGRPSNYEQYF. CDR3 nucleotide sequence: TGTGCCAGCAGGACTAGCGGGAGGCCCAGTAACTACGAGCAGTACTTC.

This chain links TRBV29-1 with TRBJ1-4, with TRBD1 matching over 8 bases. This CDR3 has 14 amino acids. Germline CDR1 and CDR2: SQVTM and ANQGSEA. J was trimmed by 5 bases and V by 2 bases; bases with no gene match: 4. The CDR3 nucleotides read TGCAGCGTTGAACCCAGGGGGCGGAATGAAAAACTGTTTTTT. Translated: CSVEPRGRNEKLFF. The full variable domain, in which reference TRBV29-1 and TRBJ1-4 provide the parts outside the CDR3, is SAVISQKPSRDICQRGTSLTIQCQVDSQVTMMFWYRQQPGQSLTLIATANQGSEATYESGFVIDKFPISRPNLTFSTLTVSNMSPEDSSIYLCSVEPRGRNEKLFFGSGTQLSVL.

The chain combines TRBV9 with TRBJ2-5; 9 nucleotides agree with TRBD2. Unmatched junction bases numbered 8, after V lost 4 bases and J lost 1 base. CDR3 length: 16 residues. CDR1 SGDLS and CDR2 YYNGEE come from the germline V gene. This CDR3 is CASSPTSGFLQETQYF. Written as DNA, the CDR3 is TGTGCCAGCAGCCCAACTAGCGGGTTCCTCCAAGAGACCCAGTACTTC.

The CDR3 is CASSLVQANSPLHF. CDR3 DNA sequence: TGTGCCAGCAGTTTAGTCCAGGCTAATTCACCCCTCCACTTT. This chain connects TRBV28 to TRBJ1-6, with D unresolved. V lost 2 bases, J lost 6 bases, and 8 bases lay in between. The CDR3 is made up of 14 amino acids. Per the germline V gene, CDR1 is MDHEN and CDR2 is SYDVKM. The full variable domain, with the rest looked up from reference TRBV28 and TRBJ1-6, is DVKVTQSSRYLVKRTGEKVFLECVQDMDHENMFWYRQDPGLGLRLIYFSYDVKMKEKGDIPEGYSVSREKKERFSLILESASTNQTSMYLCASSLVQANSPLHFGNGTRLTVT.

The J gene is TRBJ2-3, the V gene TRBV6-5, with 7 bases matching TRBD1. The length of the CDR3 is 15 residues. The J segment lost 1 base and the V segment lost 5 bases, leaving 6 bases of the junction unmatched. Per the germline V gene, CDR1 is MNHEY and CDR2 is SVGAGI. DNA of the CDR3: TGTGCCAGCAGTACAAACAGGGGTGGCACAGATACGCAGTATTTT. It encodes CASSTNRGGTDTQYF.

V gene TRBV4-1 combines with J gene TRBJ2-1, with a possible D match to TRBD2 (6 bases). This CDR3 has 14 amino acids. Trimming cost V 3 bases and J 5 bases, with 11 bases left between them. Looked up from germline, CDR1 is MGHRA and CDR2 is YSYEKL. Written as DNA, the CDR3 is TGCGCCAGCAGCCATGGAGGGTTGAACAATGAGCAGTTCTTC. Amino acids: CASSHGGLNNEQFF.

V usage is TRBV5-1 and J usage is TRBJ2-6; D perhaps matches TRBD2 (5 bases). V was pared by 4 bases and J by 0 bases, with 17 bases between. The germline V gene has CDR1 SGHRS and CDR2 YFSETQ. The CDR3 contains 18 residues. The CDR3 coding sequence is TGCGCCAGCAGCCTAGGAGGCAGCTTCACCTCTGGGGCCAACGTCCTGACTTTC. Translation gives CASSLGGSFTSGANVLTF.

The chain joins TRBV5-1 to TRBJ2-1, with TRBD2 identical over 7 bases. J lost 9 bases, V lost 3 bases, and 9 bases had no gene match. The CDR3 spans 14 residues. The germline V gene encodes CDR1 SGHRS and CDR2 YFSETQ. For the CDR3, the DNA is TGCGCCAGCAGCTGGGGGGGTGTGGAAGGTGAGCAGTTCTTC. It codes for CASSWGGVEGEQFF.

The rearrangement uses TRBV6-1 and TRBJ1-2; tentative D call: TRBD1 (6 bases). CDR3 length equals 13 residues. V was shortened by 2 bases and J by 8 bases, with 12 bases between the two germline ends. CDR1 is MNHNS, CDR2 SASEGT, per germline. CDR3 sequence (DNA): TGTGCCAGCAGTGAATCAGGGGCTTGGGGCTACACCTTC. Its translation is CASSESGAWGYTF.

V is TRBV5-6 and J is TRBJ1-2; TRBD1 matches at 8 bases. Germline CDR1 and CDR2: SGHDT and YYEEEE. V gave up 2 bases and J gave up 4 bases; unmatched junction bases: 7. The CDR3 contains 15 residues. In DNA form, the CDR3 reads TGTGCCAGCAGCTTTTTGGACAGGGAAGGCTATGGCTACACCTTC. This sequence encodes CASSFLDREGYGYTF.

Concerning this clone itself: Other DNA sequences in this specimen translate into the identical CDR3. The rearrangement links TRBV5-1 to TRBJ2-7; TRBD2 might be the D (5 bases). The V end lost 3 bases, the J end lost 1 base, and 8 bases lay between the germline ends. Looked up from germline, CDR1 is SGHRS and CDR2 is YFSETQ. The CDR3 consists of 13 residues. The CDR3 sequence is CASSSGGSYEQYF. As DNA, the CDR3 is TGCGCCAGCAGCTCGGGCGGGTCCTACGAGCAGTACTTC.

V is TRBV6-5 and J is TRBJ1-2, with D possibly TRBD1 on 5 matching bases. The V and J ends lost 6 bases and 2 bases respectively, with 10 bases between them. CDR1 is MNHEY, CDR2 SVGAGI, per germline. This CDR3 is 13 amino acids long. CDR3 coding DNA: TGTGCCAGCAGGGGTAGACAGAACTATGGCTACACCTTC. Translating it yields CASRGRQNYGYTF.

The gene calls are TRBV6-1 and TRBJ2-7; no clear D. Germline V lookup: CDR1 MNHNS, CDR2 SASEGT. This CDR3 contains 14 residues. The V end was cut by 10 bases, the J end by 6 bases, with 22 bases between. The CDR3 region has the DNA TGTGCCATCCTCCGCCTAGTCGGTAAGGTCGAGCAGTACTTC. Protein sequence: CAILRLVGKVEQYF.

V usage is TRBV6-5 and J usage is TRBJ1-2, with no clear D. The length of the CDR3 is 16 residues. Per the germline V gene, CDR1 is MNHEY and CDR2 is SVGAGI. Trimming cost V 1 base and J 2 bases, with 14 bases left between them. Here the CDR3 reads CASSYYGPIVNYGYTF. The CDR3 nucleotides read TGTGCCAGCAGTTACTATGGGCCGATCGTAAACTATGGCTACACCTTC.

The chain links TRBV18 to TRBJ2-7, with 8 bases aligning to TRBD1. The CDR3 extends over 14 amino acids. Germline loops: CDR1 KGHSH, CDR2 LQKENI. Losses at the gene ends were 2 bases for V and 4 bases for J; bases not matched to a gene: 4. The CDR3 here is CASSPRQGWYEQYF. CDR3 DNA: TGTGCCAGCTCACCAAGACAGGGGTGGTACGAGCAGTACTTC. The whole variable domain, remainder taken from reference TRBV18 and TRBJ2-7, is NAGVMQNPRHLVRRRGQEARLRCSPMKGHSHVYWYRQLPEEGLKFMVYLQKENIIDESGMPKERFSAEFPKEGPSILRIQQVVRGDSAAYFCASSPRQGWYEQYFGPGTRLTVT.

CDR3 amino acids: CASSPVGVTYEQYF. The CDR3 DNA is TGTGCCAGCAGCCCGGTCGGGGTCACCTACGAGCAGTACTTC. This chain links TRBV7-9 with TRBJ2-7, with D maybe TRBD2 (5 bases). This CDR3 has 14 residues. V shed 5 bases and J shed 2 bases, with 13 bases lying between them. The germline CDR1 and CDR2 sequences are SEHNR and FQNEAQ (reference sequence).

The genes are TRBV19 and TRBJ1-1; D remains unclear. Trimming pared 3 bases from V and 1 base from J, leaving 15 bases between. The CDR3 runs to 16 residues. Germline assignment: CDR1 LNHDA and CDR2 SQIVND (reference sequence). In nucleotides, the CDR3 is TGTGCCAGTAGTATGTCCCCGGGAGGGCCGAACACTGAAGCTTTCTTT. As protein: CASSMSPGGPNTEAFF.

The chain is built from TRBV27 and TRBJ2-7, with 7 positions matching TRBD1. The V segment lost 6 bases and the J segment 2 bases; nucleotides outside the gene matches: 16. The CDR3 length is 17 residues. Per the germline V gene, CDR1 is MNHEY and CDR2 is SMNVEV (reference sequence). The CDR3 DNA reads as TGTGCCAGCAGCCGCTACAAGCTCCAGGGGGATGCCTACGAGCAGTACTTC. Its protein product is CASSRYKLQGDAYEQYF.

This chain uses TRBV30 with TRBJ2-7; 10 nucleotides agree with TRBD2. V lost 8 bases and J lost 2; bases outside the gene matches: 6. Germline lookup yields CDR1 GTSNPN and CDR2 SVGIG (reference sequence). There are 13 residues in the CDR3. The CDR3 is CAGSGGRAYEQYF. In DNA form, the CDR3 reads TGTGCCGGTAGCGGGGGGAGGGCCTACGAGCAGTACTTC. The full variable domain, with the rest looked up from reference TRBV30 and TRBJ2-7, is SQTIHQWPATLVQPVGSPLSLECTVEGTSNPNLYWYRQAAGRGLQLLFYSVGIGQISSEVPQNLSASRPQDRQFILSSKKLLLSDSGFYLCAGSGGRAYEQYFGPGTRLTVT.

The chain uses TRBV6-1 and TRBJ1-2; D remains ambiguous. CDR3 length equals 10 residues. Germline CDR1 reads MNHNS; CDR2 reads SASEGT. V lost 6 bases, J lost 8 bases, and 7 bases lay in between. CDR3 sequence reads: CASRVGGYTF. CDR3 DNA sequence: TGTGCCAGCAGGGTCGGGGGCTACACCTTC.

The chain recombines TRBV21-1 with TRBJ2-1; the table calls TRBD1, which could not be checked here. TRBV21-1 is reported as a pseudogene. The CDR3 loop spans 15 amino acids. CDR3 bases: TGTGCCAGCAGCTCCTCACTGGGGGCTAAGGGAGAGCAGTTCTTC. Translation: CASSSSLGAKGEQFF.